These 29 T cell receptor beta chains were all obtained from the same sample, sequenced in a study of vaccination effects on CD4 cells after COVID-19. Using immunoSEQ multiplex PCR, the repertoire was profiled, and TCRdb retains in-frame clones only, with some absent. The data contain about 73,000 clones, roughly 75% of them seen just once; the ten biggest clones take up about 2.3%. No antigen has been identified for these receptors. Subsequent to a culture period of nine to ten days, CD4+ T cells were isolated. The participants, recipients of two vaccine doses, got either BNT162b2 or mRNA-1273. The source material was CD4+ T cells from PBMCs cultured without peptide, sampled after COVID-19 vaccination. The receptors originated from a human donor who received a COVID-19 vaccine.

Of note for this clone: Within the sample, other DNA sequences also encode this same CDR3. For the CDR3, the DNA is TGTGCCAGCAGCTCGGGACAGGAGAACACCGGGGAGCTGTTTTTT. This translates into CASSSGQENTGELFF. The chain links TRBV5-5 to TRBJ2-2, with TRBD1 matching 8 bases. The germline V gene encodes CDR1 SGHKS and CDR2 YYEKEE (reference sequence). V gave up 3 bases and J gave up 1 base; unmatched junction bases: 2. The CDR3 is made up of 15 amino acids.

CDR3 protein: CASSQDLGQGAINGYTF. CDR3 nucleotides: TGCGCCAGCAGCCAAGATCTGGGGCAGGGGGCAATCAACGGCTACACCTTC. The genes are TRBV4-3 and TRBJ1-2, with 8 bases fitting TRBD1. The CDR3 has 17 amino acids. Germline V CDR1 and CDR2: LGHNA, YSLEER. V lost 0 bases and J lost 8; bases outside the gene matches: 14.

The chain employs TRBV6-6 and TRBJ2-7; D tentatively fits TRBD1 or TRBD2 (5 bases each). CDR1 is MNHNY, CDR2 SVGAGI, per germline (reference sequence). V was cut by 5 bases and J by 4 bases, with 15 bases left in between. The CDR3 totals 14 residues. DNA for the CDR3: TGTGCCAGCAGTAATCCGGGACGGATATACGAGCAGTACGTC. Its translation is CASSNPGRIYEQYV.

This chain links TRBV20-1 with TRBJ2-3; D is possibly TRBD1 or TRBD2 (5 bases each). This CDR3 has 14 amino acids. CDR1 is DFQATT and CDR2 is SNEGSKA in the germline V gene (reference sequence). Trimming took off 3 bases at V and 2 bases at J, with 12 bases between the two ends. CDR3 sequence: CSASWGPLTDTQYF. The CDR3 DNA is TGCAGTGCTAGTTGGGGACCCCTCACAGATACGCAGTATTTT.

The chain is built from TRBV14 and TRBJ2-1, with D perhaps TRBD1 (6 bases). The CDR3 length is 16 residues. Trimming left V 4 bases short and J 6 bases short, with 19 bases between. CDR1 and CDR2 from the germline V gene are SGHDN and FVKESK. The DNA for the CDR3 is TGTGCCAGCAGCCCCCCGCTTGGGACACCGGGCAATGAGCAGTTCTTC. Translated: CASSPPLGTPGNEQFF.

This clone appeared once. The J gene is TRBJ1-1, the V gene TRBV14; no definite D call. The ends were cut back, 4 bases at V and 3 bases at J, with 12 bases in the middle. Germline assignment: CDR1 SGHDN and CDR2 FVKESK. The CDR3 contains 14 residues. As DNA, the CDR3 is TGTGCCAGCAGCCCGACACCCCTGGACACTGAAGCTTTCTTT. It encodes CASSPTPLDTEAFF.

V is TRBV5-1 and J is TRBJ2-3; 12 nucleotides line up with TRBD2. Germline V CDR1 and CDR2: SGHRS, YFSETQ. With V trimmed by 0 bases and J by 6 bases, 2 bases remained unmatched. This CDR3 has 15 residues. For the CDR3, the DNA is TGCGCCAGCAGCTTGGGACTAGCGGGGGCCGATACGCAGTATTTT. Translating it yields CASSLGLAGADTQYF.

This clone was detected a few times. The chain recombines TRBV19 with TRBJ1-2, with D tentatively TRBD1 (5 bases). The CDR3 length is 11 residues. Germline-derived CDR1 and CDR2 are LNHDA and SQIVND (reference sequence). Between the trimmed V and J ends, which lost 5 bases and 8 bases, there was a span of 9 bases. The CDR3 DNA sequence: TGTGCCAGTAGTTCCAGGGTCGGCTACACCTTC. Its protein product is CASSSRVGYTF.

The J gene is TRBJ2-7, the V gene TRBV6-2 or TRBV6-3; TRBD1 might be the D (6 bases). V was cut by 2 bases and J by 4 bases, with 12 bases left in between. Looked up from germline, CDR1 is MNHEY and CDR2 is SVGEGT. This CDR3 has 14 residues. CDR3 coding DNA: TGTGCCAGCAGTTACCGGAGGACAGTATACGAGCAGTACGTC. It yields the protein CASSYRRTVYEQYV.

The rearrangement links TRBV5-1 to TRBJ2-4, with D perhaps matching TRBD1 or TRBD2 (6 bases each). Trimming removed 4 bases at V and 3 bases at J, with 29 bases between. Germline V gene lookup returns CDR1 SGHRS and CDR2 YFSETQ. This CDR3 is built from 20 residues. CDR3 protein: CASSRTPPLQGTGVKNIQYF. The CDR3 DNA reads TGCGCCAGCAGCCGCACGCCCCCTTTACAGGGAACGGGGGTCAAAAACATTCAGTACTTC. Full variable domain (rest looked up from reference TRBV5-1 and TRBJ2-4): KAGVTQTPRYLIKTRGQQVTLSCSPISGHRSVSWYQQTPGQGLQFLFEYFSETQRNKGNFPGRFSGRQFSNSRSEMNVSTLELGDSALYLCASSRTPPLQGTGVKNIQYFGAGTRLSVL.

The V call is TRBV5-1, the J call TRBJ2-5; the D call may be TRBD1 or TRBD2 (5 bases each). This CDR3 has 11 residues. Trimming took 3 bases from V and 5 from J, leaving 5 bases between them. Per germline, CDR1 SGHRS and CDR2 YFSETQ. CDR3 amino acids: CASSWGETQYF. CDR3 DNA: TGCGCCAGCAGCTGGGGGGAGACCCAGTACTTC.

This clone turned up a few times. The J gene is TRBJ1-5, the V gene TRBV19, with TRBD1 as a possible D gene (6 bases). Germline CDR1 and CDR2: LNHDA and SQIVND (reference sequence). CDR3 length equals 18 residues. V lost 5 bases to trimming and J lost 0 bases, with 20 bases between them. DNA for the CDR3: TGTGCCAGTAGTGATGACAGGATTACCTCCTATAGCAATCAGCCCCAGCATTTT. This sequence encodes CASSDDRITSYSNQPQHF.

This chain joins TRBV7-7 and TRBJ2-2, with TRBD1 matching 9 bases. The CDR3 runs to 16 residues. V shed 5 bases and J 2 bases; nucleotides not matched to a gene: 6. CDR1 and CDR2 from the germline V gene are SSHAT and FNYEAQ (reference sequence). The chain's CDR3 is CASSLGQGLNTGELFF. CDR3 sequence (DNA): TGTGCCAGCAGCCTTGGACAGGGGCTAAACACCGGGGAGCTGTTTTTT. Looking up the rest from reference TRBV7-7 and TRBJ2-2 gives the full variable domain: GAGVSQSPRYKVTKRGQDVTLRCDPISSHATLYWYQQALGQGPEFLTYFNYEAQPDKSGLPSDRFSAERPEGSISTLTIQRTEQRDSAMYRCASSLGQGLNTGELFFGEGSRLTVL.

The chain is built from TRBV24-1 and TRBJ2-3; 9 bases agree with TRBD1. V lost 4 bases, J lost 4 bases, and 5 bases stayed unmatched. Germline V CDR1 and CDR2: KGHDR, SFDVKD. The CDR3 extends over 15 amino acids. The CDR3 DNA reads as TGTGCCACCAGTGACCTCGGGACAGGGTCAGATACGCAGTATTTT. Protein sequence: CATSDLGTGSDTQYF.

The V call is TRBV5-6, the J call TRBJ1-1, with D maybe TRBD1 (5 bases). Germline lookup yields CDR1 SGHDT and CDR2 YYEEEE. The CDR3 is 15 residues long. V lost 2 bases and J 11 bases, leaving 22 bases between the germline ends. The chain's CDR3 is CASSFGGTASERAFF. The CDR3 DNA reads as TGTGCCAGCAGCTTCGGCGGGACGGCTTCGGAGAGGGCTTTCTTT.

V gene TRBV5-5 combines with J gene TRBJ2-7; D gene unclear. The germline V gene has CDR1 SGHKS and CDR2 YYEKEE (reference sequence). Trimming removed 2 bases from V and 4 bases from J, with 16 bases in between. This CDR3 has 15 amino acids. The CDR3, as DNA: TGTGCCAGCAGCTTTATGTGGTCAACAAATTACGAGCAGTACGTC. Encoded protein: CASSFMWSTNYEQYV.

This sequence joins TRBV5-1 and TRBJ1-2; tentatively, D is TRBD1 (6 bases). The CDR3 is made up of 13 amino acids. Trimming took off 4 bases at V and 6 bases at J, with 13 bases between the two ends. Germline-derived CDR1 and CDR2 are SGHRS and YFSETQ. The CDR3 is CASSTQGLNGYTF. The CDR3 region has the DNA TGCGCCAGCAGCACCCAGGGGCTAAATGGCTACACCTTC.

The J gene is TRBJ1-6, the V gene TRBV3-1 (or the pseudogene TRBV3-2); D is ambiguous. The germline V gene has CDR1 LGHDT and CDR2 YNNKEL (reference sequence). Trimming took 1 base from V and 3 from J, leaving 4 bases between them. The CDR3 consists of 14 residues. The CDR3 DNA reads TGTGCCAGCAGCCAAGGGGTCTATAATTCACCCCTCCACTTT. It encodes CASSQGVYNSPLHF.

The rearrangement joins TRBV7-6 to TRBJ1-6; D unresolved. Germline V gives CDR1 SGHVS, CDR2 FNYEAQ. V gave up 1 base and J gave up 6 bases, with 10 bases separating them. This CDR3 is built from 15 residues. CDR3 amino acids: CASSLVAAFNSPLHF. The CDR3 region has the DNA TGTGCCAGCAGCTTAGTCGCAGCTTTTAATTCACCCCTCCACTTT.

This clone was seen only a few times. This chain joins TRBV3-1 (or the pseudogene TRBV3-2) and TRBJ2-1; 11 bases map to TRBD2. Germline V gene sequence: CDR1 LGHDT, CDR2 YNNKEL (reference sequence). This CDR3 contains 15 residues. After removal of 5 bases from V and 8 bases from J, the junction contained 8 bases not matched to a gene. The CDR3 DNA sequence: TGTGCCAGCAGCATAGCGGGGGGGCGTCGCGATGAGCAGTTCTTC. It yields the protein CASSIAGGRRDEQFF.

The V and J genes are TRBV10-3 and TRBJ2-7; 8 nucleotides match TRBD1. Germline lookup yields CDR1 ENHRY and CDR2 SYGVKD. V gave up 5 bases and J gave up 0 bases; unmatched junction bases: 9. This CDR3 is built from 16 residues. The CDR3 DNA follows: TGTGCCATCAGTATGCCTCGGACAGGGAGCTCCTACGAGCAGTACGTC. This codes for CAISMPRTGSSYEQYV.

This clone was observed a handful of times. V gene TRBV6-5 combines with J gene TRBJ2-2; D uncertain. Germline CDR1 is MNHEY and CDR2 is SVGAGI. This CDR3 is built from 15 residues. The V end was cut by 5 bases, the J end by 2 bases, with 12 bases between. DNA of the CDR3: TGTGCCAGCAGTATCGAGTGGGGAAACACCGGGGAGCTGTTTTTT. It yields the protein CASSIEWGNTGELFF.

This chain joins TRBV6-5 and TRBJ1-2, with unresolved D. Trimming took off 2 bases at V and 5 bases at J, with 12 bases between the two ends. The germline V gene encodes CDR1 MNHEY and CDR2 SVGAGI. The length of the CDR3 is 14 residues. The CDR3 DNA follows: TGTGCCAGCAGTTACGGAACAGCTGGGTATGGCTACACCTTC. Protein: CASSYGTAGYGYTF.

This clone has a handful of counts. The rearrangement joins TRBV6-5 to TRBJ1-4, with no clear D. This CDR3 has 13 amino acids. V was pared by 7 bases and J by 10 bases, with 16 bases between. The germline V gene has CDR1 MNHEY and CDR2 SVGAGI. DNA for the CDR3: TGTGCCAGCACGTCAGGCCTGAGTCGAAAACTGTTTTTT. Its protein product is CASTSGLSRKLFF.

The chain links TRBV4-1 to TRBJ2-5; the match to TRBD2 covers 8 bases. J lost 5 bases, V lost 0 bases, and 5 bases had no gene match. Looked up from germline, CDR1 is MGHRA and CDR2 is YSYEKL. The CDR3 contains 15 residues. CDR3 in amino acids: CASSQDGGGHETQYF. The CDR3 bases are TGCGCCAGCAGCCAAGACGGGGGGGGCCATGAGACCCAGTACTTC.

J is TRBJ1-4 and V is TRBV29-1; TRBD1 agrees at 7 bases. Germline values: CDR1 SQVTM, CDR2 ANQGSEA. The junction had 1 base not matched to a gene; V was cut back by 4 bases and J by 2 bases. The CDR3 runs 13 residues. CDR3 DNA sequence: TGCAGCGTTGCCAGGGGGACTAATGAAAAACTGTTTTTT. It specifies CSVARGTNEKLFF.

The count of this clone is one. The chain recombines TRBV29-1 with TRBJ1-2; D might be TRBD1 (5 bases). From germline, CDR1 is SQVTM and CDR2 ANQGSEA. This CDR3 region has 17 residues. Trimming left V 1 base short and J 4 bases short, with 22 bases between. CDR3 sequence (DNA): TGCAGCGTTGAAGGGAGGGGTGGAGAAAGGCTCAGCTATGGCTACACCTTC. Translated, it gives CSVEGRGGERLSYGYTF.

The chain uses TRBV30 and TRBJ1-6; D is ambiguous. Looked up from germline, CDR1 is GTSNPN and CDR2 is SVGIG (reference sequence). V lost 3 bases and J lost 9, with 12 bases in between. CDR3 length: 13 residues. CDR3 in amino acids: CAWSSKYVSPLHF. CDR3 in DNA: TGTGCCTGGAGCTCTAAGTACGTTTCACCCCTCCACTTT.

The CDR3 here is CASSVSAGGNYGYTF. The CDR3 DNA is TGTGCCAGCAGTGTCTCCGCGGGGGGAAACTATGGCTACACCTTC. This chain joins TRBV6-4 and TRBJ1-2, with D possibly matching TRBD1 (5 bases). The V gene's germline CDR1 is MRHNA and CDR2 SNTAGT. The ends were cut back, 4 bases at V and 2 bases at J, with 14 bases in the middle. The CDR3 length is 15 residues.